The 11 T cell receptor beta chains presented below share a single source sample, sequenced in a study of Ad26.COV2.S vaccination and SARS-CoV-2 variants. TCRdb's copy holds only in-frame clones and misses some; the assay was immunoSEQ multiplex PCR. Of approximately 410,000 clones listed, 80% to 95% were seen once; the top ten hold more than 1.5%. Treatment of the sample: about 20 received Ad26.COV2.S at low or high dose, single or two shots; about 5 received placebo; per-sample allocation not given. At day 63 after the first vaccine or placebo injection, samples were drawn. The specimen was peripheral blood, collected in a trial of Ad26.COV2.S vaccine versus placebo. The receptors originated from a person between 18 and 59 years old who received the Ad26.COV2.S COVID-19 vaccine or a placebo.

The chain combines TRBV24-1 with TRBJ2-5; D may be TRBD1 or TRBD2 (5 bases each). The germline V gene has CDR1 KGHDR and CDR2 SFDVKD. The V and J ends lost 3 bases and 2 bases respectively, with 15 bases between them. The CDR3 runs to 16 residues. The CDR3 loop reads CATSDPRGSGQETQYF. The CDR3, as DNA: TGTGCCACCAGTGATCCTCGAGGGTCAGGGCAAGAGACCCAGTACTTC.

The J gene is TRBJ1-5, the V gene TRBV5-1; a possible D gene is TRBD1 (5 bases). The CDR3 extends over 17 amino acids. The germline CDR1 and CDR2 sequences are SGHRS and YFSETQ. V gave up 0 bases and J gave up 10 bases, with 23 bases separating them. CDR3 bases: TGCGCCAGCAGCTTGGGACCTACCGGGACTTTCAATTATCCCCAGCATTTT. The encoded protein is CASSLGPTGTFNYPQHF. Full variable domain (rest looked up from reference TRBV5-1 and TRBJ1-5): KAGVTQTPRYLIKTRGQQVTLSCSPISGHRSVSWYQQTPGQGLQFLFEYFSETQRNKGNFPGRFSGRQFSNSRSEMNVSTLELGDSALYLCASSLGPTGTFNYPQHFGDGTRLSIL.

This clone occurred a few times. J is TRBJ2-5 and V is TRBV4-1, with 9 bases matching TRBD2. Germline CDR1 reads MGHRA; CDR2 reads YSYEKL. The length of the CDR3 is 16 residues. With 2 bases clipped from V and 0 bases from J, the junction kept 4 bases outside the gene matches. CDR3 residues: CASSQSSGGDQETQYF. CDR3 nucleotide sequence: TGCGCCAGCAGCCAAAGTAGCGGGGGAGACCAAGAGACCCAGTACTTC.

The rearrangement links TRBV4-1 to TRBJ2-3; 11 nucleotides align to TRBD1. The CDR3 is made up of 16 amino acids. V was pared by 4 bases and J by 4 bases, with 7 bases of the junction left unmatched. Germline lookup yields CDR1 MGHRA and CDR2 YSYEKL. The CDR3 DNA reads TGCGCCAGCAGCCCTGGACAGGGGGCGGGCGCAGATACGCAGTATTTT. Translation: CASSPGQGAGADTQYF.

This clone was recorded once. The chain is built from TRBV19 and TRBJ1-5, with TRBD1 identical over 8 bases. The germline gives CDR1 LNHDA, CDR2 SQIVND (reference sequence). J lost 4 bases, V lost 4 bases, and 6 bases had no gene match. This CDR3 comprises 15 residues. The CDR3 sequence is CASSKQGVGNQPQHF. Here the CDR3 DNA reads TGTGCCAGTAGTAAACAGGGGGTTGGAAATCAGCCCCAGCATTTT.

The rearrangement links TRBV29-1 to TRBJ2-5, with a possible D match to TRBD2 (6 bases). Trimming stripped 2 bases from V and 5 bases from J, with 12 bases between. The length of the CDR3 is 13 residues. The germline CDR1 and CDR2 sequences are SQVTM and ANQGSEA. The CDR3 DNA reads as TGCAGCGTTGAAAGGGCGGGGCTGGAGACCCAGTACTTC. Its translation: CSVERAGLETQYF.

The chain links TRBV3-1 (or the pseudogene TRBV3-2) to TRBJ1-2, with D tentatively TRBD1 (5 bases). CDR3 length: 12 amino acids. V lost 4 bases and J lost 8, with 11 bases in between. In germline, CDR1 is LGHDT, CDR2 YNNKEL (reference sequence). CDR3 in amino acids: CASSRGRDGYTF. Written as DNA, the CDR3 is TGTGCCAGCAGCCGGGGCAGAGACGGCTACACCTTC.

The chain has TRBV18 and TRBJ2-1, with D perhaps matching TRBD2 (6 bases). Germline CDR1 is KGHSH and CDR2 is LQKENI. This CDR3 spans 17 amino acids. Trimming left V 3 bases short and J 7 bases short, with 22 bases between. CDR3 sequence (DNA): TGTGCCAGCTCACCGTTTAGCGGATCCCTCTATAAGAATGAGCAGTTCTTC. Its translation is CASSPFSGSLYKNEQFF.

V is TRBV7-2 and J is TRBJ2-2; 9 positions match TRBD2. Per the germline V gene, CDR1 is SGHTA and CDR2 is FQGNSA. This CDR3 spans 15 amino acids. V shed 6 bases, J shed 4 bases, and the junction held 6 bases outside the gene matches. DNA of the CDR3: TGTGCCAGCAGGGCCCCAGCGGGGGGCACCGGGGAGCTGTTTTTT. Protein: CASRAPAGGTGELFF.

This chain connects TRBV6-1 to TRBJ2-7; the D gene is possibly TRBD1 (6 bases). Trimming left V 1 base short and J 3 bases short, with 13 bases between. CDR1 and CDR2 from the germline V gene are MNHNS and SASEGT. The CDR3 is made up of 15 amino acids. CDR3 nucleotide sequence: TGTGCCAGCAGTGAAGTCGGGGACAAGCGCTACGAGCAGTACTTC. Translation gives CASSEVGDKRYEQYF.

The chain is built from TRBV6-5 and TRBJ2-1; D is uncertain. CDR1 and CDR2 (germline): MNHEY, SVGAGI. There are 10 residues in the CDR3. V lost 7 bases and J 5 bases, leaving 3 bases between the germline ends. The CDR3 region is CASMNNEQFF. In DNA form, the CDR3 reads TGTGCCAGCATGAACAATGAGCAGTTCTTC.